The entry below describes one TCR beta chain. Its antigen is unidentified. Following extraction of RNA from PBMCs, that RNA was used to make the TCR library. This entry comes from a study of regulatory T cells in long-lasting Graves disease. Study-level points and caveats: There was favoring of TRBV28, TRBJ1-2 and TRBJ2-5 in persistent disease. It is possible that accuracy was reduced by the small size of the sample. Clonotypes that were public and shared totalled a few thousand in persistent patients versus around 1,000 in new patients. TCR diversity in persistent Graves' patients was below that of newly diagnosed ones.

TCRdb called the reads again in MiXCR, with one record for every CDR3 protein. The sample gives some 700 distinct CDR3 sequences, 61% of which show up once; about 20% is in the top ten. In germline, CDR1 is MGHDK, CDR2 SYGVNS. CDR3 length: 16 amino acids. V lost 6 bases to trimming and J lost 7 bases; unmatched junction nucleotides: 11. The chain recombines TRBV25-1 with TRBJ2-5, with 13 bases identical to TRBD2. Material: peripheral blood mononuclear cells (PBMCs), obtained with antithyroid drug treatment, in newly diagnosed or persistent Graves disease (not recorded which). The sequence derives from a woman in her forties with Graves disease. CDR3 loop: CASSPGLAGAGRTQYF. The CDR3 coding sequence is TGTGCCAGCAGCCCCGGACTAGCGGGAGCGGGAAGGACCCAGTACTTC.